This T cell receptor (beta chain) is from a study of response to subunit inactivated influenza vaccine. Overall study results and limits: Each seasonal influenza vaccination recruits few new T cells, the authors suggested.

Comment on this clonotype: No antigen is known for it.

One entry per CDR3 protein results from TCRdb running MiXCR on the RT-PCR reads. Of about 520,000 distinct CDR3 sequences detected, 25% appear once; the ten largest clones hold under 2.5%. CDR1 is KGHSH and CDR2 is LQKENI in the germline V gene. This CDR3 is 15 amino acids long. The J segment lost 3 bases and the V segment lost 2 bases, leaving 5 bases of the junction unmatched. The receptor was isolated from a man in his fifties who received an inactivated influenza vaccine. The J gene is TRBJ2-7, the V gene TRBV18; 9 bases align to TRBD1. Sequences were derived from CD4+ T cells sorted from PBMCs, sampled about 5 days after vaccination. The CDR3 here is CASSPTGQGGYEQYF. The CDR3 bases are TGTGCCAGCTCACCAACGGGACAGGGTGGCTACGAGCAGTACTTC.